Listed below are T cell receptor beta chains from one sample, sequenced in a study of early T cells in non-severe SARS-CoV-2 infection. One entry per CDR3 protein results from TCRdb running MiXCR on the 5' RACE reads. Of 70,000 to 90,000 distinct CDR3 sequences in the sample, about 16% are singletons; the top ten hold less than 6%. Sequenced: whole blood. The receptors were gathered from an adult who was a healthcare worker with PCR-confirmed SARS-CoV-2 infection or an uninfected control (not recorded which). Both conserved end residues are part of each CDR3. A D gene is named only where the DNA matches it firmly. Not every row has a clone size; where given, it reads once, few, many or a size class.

CASSKSLDRGKNIQYF	TGTGCCAGCAGCAAAAGCCTAGACAGGGGTAAAAACATTCAGTACTTC	TRBJ2-4	TRBD1	-	TRBV14	16
CSASPTRAYEQFF	TGCAGTGCTAGCCCCACTAGAGCGTATGAGCAGTTCTTC	TRBJ2-1	-	-	TRBV20-1	13
CASRIEGLSSYNEQFF	TGTGCCAGCAGGATTGAGGGCTTAAGCTCCTACAATGAGCAGTTCTTC	TRBJ2-1	-	-	TRBV6-2/TRBV6-3	16
CASSGSGLAGSEQFF	TGTGCCAGCAGCGGATCGGGACTAGCGGGAAGTGAGCAGTTCTTC	TRBJ2-1	TRBD2	-	TRBV7-2	15
CSASVVSAEAFF	TGCAGTGCCTCCGTCGTTAGCGCTGAAGCTTTCTTT	TRBJ1-1	-	many	TRBV20-1	12
CASSFEFGNEQFF	TGTGCCAGCAGCTTCGAGTTTGGCAATGAGCAGTTCTTC	TRBJ2-1	-	few	TRBV7-2	13
CASSSRVLNTEAFF	TGTGCCAGCAGCTCACGGGTCCTGAACACTGAAGCTTTCTTT	TRBJ1-1	-	many	TRBV7-9	14
CASSLAGTDEQYF	TGTGCCAGCAGTCTAGCGGGAACCGACGAGCAGTACTTC	TRBJ2-7	TRBD2	few	TRBV12-3/TRBV12-4	13
CASSPSTRRVRDTQYF	TGTGCCAGCAGCCCCTCCACTCGACGTGTCAGAGATACGCAGTATTTT	TRBJ2-3	-	few	TRBV7-2	16
CASSPVAGSPSEQFF	TGTGCCAGCAGTCCCGTAGCGGGATCCCCCAGTGAGCAGTTCTTC	TRBJ2-1	TRBD2	medium-sized	TRBV27	15
CASSLSGDGNSPLHF	TGTGCCAGCAGTTTATCGGGGGACGGAAATTCACCCCTCCACTTT	TRBJ1-6	-	many	TRBV27	15
CASSPGLADHNEQFF	TGTGCCAGCAGTCCGGGACTAGCGGATCATAATGAGCAGTTCTTC	TRBJ2-1	TRBD2	few	TRBV6-4	15
CASSHVWSTGANVLTF	TGCGCCAGCAGCCATGTCTGGTCCACTGGGGCCAACGTCCTGACTTTC	TRBJ2-6	-	few	TRBV4-1	16
CAWGPGQGGSPLHF	TGTGCCTGGGGCCCGGGACAGGGAGGTTCACCCCTCCACTTT	TRBJ1-6	TRBD1	-	TRBV30	14
CASSQDAPGTSGVYNEQFF	TGCGCCAGCAGCCAAGATGCCCCGGGGACTAGCGGGGTGTACAATGAGCAGTTCTTC	TRBJ2-1	TRBD2	many	TRBV4-3	19
CASLQGGGEAFF	TGTGCCAGCTTGCAGGGGGGTGGTGAAGCTTTCTTT	TRBJ1-1	TRBD1	many	TRBV7-2	12
CASSLQAGSEQYF	TGTGCCAGCAGCCTTCAAGCGGGGTCCGAGCAGTACTTC	TRBJ2-7	TRBD2	-	TRBV5-5	13
CASSLDGSRRANVLTF	TGTGCCAGCAGCTTAGACGGGTCCAGAAGGGCCAACGTCCTGACTTTC	TRBJ2-6	-	few	TRBV7-9	16
CASRPLSDTEAFF	TGTGCCAGTCGCCCGCTCTCCGACACTGAAGCTTTCTTT	TRBJ1-1	-	few	TRBV7-6	13
CASSDSSGAHEQFF	TGTGCCAGCAGTGACTCGTCAGGGGCCCATGAGCAGTTCTTC	TRBJ2-1	-	many	TRBV6-4	14
CASSSLAGGRYEQYF	TGTGCCAGCAGCTCCCTAGCGGGGGGAAGGTACGAGCAGTACTTC	TRBJ2-7	TRBD2	-	TRBV7-2	15
CASSRSEHTDTQYF	TGTGCCAGCAGTCGATCGGAGCACACAGATACGCAGTATTTT	TRBJ2-3	-	-	TRBV6-2/TRBV6-3	14
CASSPFDHTDTQYF	TGTGCCAGCTCACCTTTTGACCACACAGATACGCAGTATTTT	TRBJ2-3	-	few	TRBV18	14
CASSFTGTSYEQYF	TGTGCCAGCAGTTTCACCGGGACTAGCTACGAGCAGTACTTC	TRBJ2-7	TRBD2	many	TRBV27	14
CASSLATLYNEQFF	TGTGCCAGCAGCCTAGCAACCCTTTACAATGAGCAGTTCTTC	TRBJ2-1	-	few	TRBV7-2	14
CASSPNGHQETQYF	TGTGCCAGCAGTCCTAACGGACACCAAGAGACCCAGTACTTC	TRBJ2-5	-	few	TRBV2	14
CASSLTADPTDTQYF	TGTGCCAGCAGCTTAACGGCGGACCCCACAGATACGCAGTATTTT	TRBJ2-3	-	-	TRBV7-3	15
CASSQGGREQYF	TGTGCCAGCAGCCAAGGGGGCCGCGAGCAGTACTTC	TRBJ2-7	-	few	TRBV14	12
CSVEDLGAGTGNNEQFF	TGCAGCGTTGAAGATCTGGGGGCCGGGACAGGGAACAATGAGCAGTTCTTC	TRBJ2-1	TRBD1	-	TRBV29-1	17
CASSFSDRLPYEQYF	TGTGCCAGCAGTTTTAGTGACAGGTTACCCTACGAGCAGTACTTC	TRBJ2-7	-	many	TRBV28	15
CASSRDYQETQYF	TGTGCCAGCAGTCGGGACTACCAAGAGACCCAGTACTTC	TRBJ2-5	-	many	TRBV6-2/TRBV6-3	13
CASSRRLARGTDTQYF	TGTGCCAGCAGCCGCAGACTAGCGCGAGGCACAGATACGCAGTATTTT	TRBJ2-3	TRBD2	-	TRBV7-9	16
CASGVHRGRITDTQYF	TGCGCCAGCGGCGTTCACCGGGGGCGTATCACAGATACGCAGTATTTT	TRBJ2-3	-	few	TRBV10-2	16
CASRGTSGSARDTQYF	TGTGCCAGCAGAGGGACTAGCGGGAGCGCCAGGGATACGCAGTATTTT	TRBJ2-3	TRBD2	few	TRBV6-6	16
CASSQELAGATNEQFF	TGCGCCAGCAGCCAAGAACTAGCGGGAGCTACCAATGAGCAGTTCTTC	TRBJ2-1	TRBD2	few	TRBV4-1	16
CASSPIEARHGSYEQYF	TGTGCCAGCAGCCCCATCGAGGCCCGACACGGATCCTACGAGCAGTACTTC	TRBJ2-7	-	-	TRBV7-8	17
CSARRGNIQYF	TGCAGTGCTAGGAGGGGAAACATTCAGTACTTC	TRBJ2-4	-	-	TRBV20-1	11
CASSQEAGETDTQYF	TGCGCCAGCAGCCAAGAGGCGGGAGAAACAGATACGCAGTATTTT	TRBJ2-3	TRBD2	-	TRBV4-3	15
CSARGLTNTEAFF	TGCAGTGCTAGAGGACTGACGAACACTGAAGCTTTCTTT	TRBJ1-1	-	many	TRBV20-1	13
CASSTAGTGRPEQYF	TGTGCCAGCTCTACCGCCGGGACAGGGAGACCGGAGCAGTACTTC	TRBJ2-7	TRBD1	many	TRBV18	15
CASSLVLQETQYF	TGTGCCAGCAGTTTGGTGCTCCAAGAGACCCAGTACTTC	TRBJ2-5	-	many	TRBV28	13
CSASPMGGSEQFF	TGCAGTGCTAGCCCTATGGGAGGCAGTGAGCAGTTCTTC	TRBJ2-1	-	few	TRBV20-1	13
CASSVVQGGPNEQFF	TGTGCCAGCAGCGTAGTCCAGGGAGGGCCGAATGAGCAGTTCTTC	TRBJ2-1	TRBD2	-	TRBV7-9	15
CASSFAGEVNYEQYF	TGTGCCAGCAGCTTTGCGGGAGAAGTGAACTACGAGCAGTACTTC	TRBJ2-7	TRBD2	many	TRBV5-4	15
CASRDAAGFYYGYTF	TGTGCCAGCAGGGACGCCGCGGGGTTCTACTATGGCTACACCTTC	TRBJ1-2	-	many	TRBV7-2	15
CASSSADRLLGNEQYF	TGTGCCAGCAGCTCAGCGGATAGGCTGCTAGGAAACGAGCAGTACTTC	TRBJ2-7	-	few	TRBV11-2	16
CSARPISGSDSYEQYF	TGCAGTGCTAGACCTATTAGCGGGAGTGACTCCTACGAGCAGTACTTC	TRBJ2-7	TRBD2	-	TRBV20-1	16
CASSLSPGPRGETQYF	TGTGCCAGCAGTTTATCGCCGGGGCCCCGCGGGGAGACCCAGTACTTC	TRBJ2-5	-	many	TRBV27	16
CASSADRTEQFF	TGTGCCAGTAGTGCGGACAGGACTGAGCAGTTCTTC	TRBJ2-1	TRBD1	few	TRBV19	12
CASSLDSVQETQYF	TGTGCCAGCAGCTTAGACTCAGTACAAGAGACCCAGTACTTC	TRBJ2-5	-	few	TRBV7-2	14
CSARRRQGQPQHF	TGCAGTGCTAGACGCCGACAGGGACAGCCCCAGCATTTT	TRBJ1-5	TRBD1	few	TRBV20-1	13
CASSTPTVAYEQYF	TGTGCCAGCAGCACCCCGACAGTAGCCTACGAGCAGTACTTC	TRBJ2-7	-	many	TRBV7-8	14
CAWSVSGTGATEAFF	TGTGCCTGGAGTGTTTCCGGGACAGGGGCCACTGAAGCTTTCTTT	TRBJ1-1	TRBD1	-	TRBV30	15